This entry describes one TCR beta chain. This specimen comes from a study of blood T cell repertoires in COVID-19. Study-level information: In each case, the material was cDNA or gDNA derived from T cells, B-cell-depleted T cells, or PBMCs.

Participant age was roughly 18 to 89 years, and participants resided in fewer than 25 US areas. Grouping used clinical history reported by participants in a survey and questionnaire. CDR3 size: 16 residues. CDR1 and CDR2 (germline): SEHNR, FQNEAQ (reference sequence). V was clipped by 1 base and J by 6 bases, with 16 bases between them. In the original workflow: How many nucleated cells were present was estimated from reference gene primer amplification. Data came from immunoSEQ multiplex PCR; TCRdb stores just in-frame clones and leaves some out. The V and J calls and clone size come from that table; D and trimming were worked out from the DNA. This table holds about 400,000 clones, roughly 87% found once.

The rearrangement links TRBV7-9 to TRBJ2-1; unclear D gene. The clonotype comes from a woman aged 30 to 39 who had recovered from COVID-19. Sequencing was done on a sample of PBMCs or T cells enriched from blood (not recorded which). In nucleotides, the CDR3 is TGTGCCAGCAGCTTAGTCGGTGGATACAGAGTCAATGAGCAGTTCTTC. Translated: CASSLVGGYRVNEQFF.